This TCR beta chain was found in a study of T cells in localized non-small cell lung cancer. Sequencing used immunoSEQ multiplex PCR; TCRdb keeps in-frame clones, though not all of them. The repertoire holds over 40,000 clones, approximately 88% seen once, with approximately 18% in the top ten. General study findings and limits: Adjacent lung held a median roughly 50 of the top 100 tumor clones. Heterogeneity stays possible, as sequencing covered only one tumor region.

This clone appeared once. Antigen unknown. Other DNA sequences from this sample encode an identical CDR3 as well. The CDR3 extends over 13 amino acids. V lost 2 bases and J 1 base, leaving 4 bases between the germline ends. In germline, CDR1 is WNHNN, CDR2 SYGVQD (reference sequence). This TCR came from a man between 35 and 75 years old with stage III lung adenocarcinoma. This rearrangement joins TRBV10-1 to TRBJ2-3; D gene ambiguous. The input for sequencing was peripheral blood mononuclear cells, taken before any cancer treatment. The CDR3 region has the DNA TGCGCCAGCAGTGAGGCGGGCACAGATACGCAGTATTTT. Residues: CASSEAGTDTQYF.